Below are 23 T cell receptor beta chains sequenced from a single sample in a study of shared clonotypes between healthy human individuals. Assay: immunoSEQ multiplex PCR; the TCRdb copy retains only in-frame clones and omits some. The table lists some 690,000 clones, less than 95% of them singletons. The specimen was memory CD8+ T cells from PBMCs. As for subset: CD45RO+ cells pooled with CCR7-negative TemRA cells. These receptors originate from a man aged 18 to 30 in good health. Some clones in this sample may be carry-over from other donors' samples.

The genes are TRBV11-3 and TRBJ1-3; D is undetermined. The germline V gene encodes CDR1 SGHNT and CDR2 YENEEA. The CDR3 runs 15 residues. Trimming took off 6 bases at V and 0 bases at J, with 12 bases between the two ends. In DNA form, the CDR3 reads TGTGCCAGCAGGTACGGGAAGATCTCTGGAAACACCATATATTTT. This translates into CASRYGKISGNTIYF. Complete variable domain (other parts from reference TRBV11-3 and TRBJ1-3): EAGVVQSPRYKIIEKKQPVAFWCNPISGHNTLYWYLQNLGQGPELLIRYENEEAVDDSQLPKDRFSAERLKGVDSTLKIQPAELGDSAVYLCASRYGKISGNTIYFGEGSWLTVV.

The chain employs TRBV27 and TRBJ2-1; weak D call: TRBD1 (6 bases). The CDR3 spans 16 residues. Trimming left V 1 base short and J 0 bases short, with 10 bases between. The germline CDR1 and CDR2 sequences are MNHEY and SMNVEV (reference sequence). This CDR3 is CASSLWGPGSYNEQFF. The DNA of the CDR3 is TGTGCCAGCAGTTTATGGGGGCCGGGCTCCTACAATGAGCAGTTCTTC.

The count of this clone is one. This chain connects TRBV7-9 to TRBJ2-1, with TRBD1 identical over 10 bases. V trimming: 5 bases; J trimming: 4 bases; junction bases outside the gene matches: 5. Germline V CDR1 and CDR2: SEHNR, FQNEAQ (reference sequence). This CDR3 comprises 15 residues. This chain's CDR3 is CASSPRDRGYNEQFF. The CDR3 nucleotides read TGTGCCAGCAGCCCCCGGGACAGGGGTTACAATGAGCAGTTCTTC.

This clone was observed once. V gene TRBV18 combines with J gene TRBJ2-6; 13 bases fit TRBD2. The V gene's germline CDR1 is KGHSH and CDR2 LQKENI. The length of the CDR3 is 20 residues. With V trimmed by 3 bases and J by 0 bases, 8 bases remained unmatched. The chain's CDR3 is CASSPGTSGNLHSGANVLTF. In nucleotides, the CDR3 is TGTGCCAGCTCACCCGGGACTAGCGGGAACCTTCACTCTGGGGCCAACGTCCTGACTTTC.

This chain links TRBV7-2 with TRBJ2-1; 12 bases match TRBD2. After removal of 1 base from V and 3 bases from J, the junction contained 4 bases not matched to a gene. From germline, CDR1 is SGHTA and CDR2 FQGNSA. CDR3 size: 17 residues. The CDR3, as DNA: TGTGCCAGCAGCTTAGGGACTAGCGGGGCAGACTACAATGAGCAGTTCTTC. As protein: CASSLGTSGADYNEQFF.

This chain uses TRBV27 with TRBJ2-3; the D gene is possibly TRBD2 (6 bases). Germline assignment: CDR1 MNHEY and CDR2 SMNVEV (reference sequence). The V and J ends lost 6 bases and 5 bases respectively, with 18 bases between them. This CDR3 contains 15 residues. The CDR3 reads CASRVHLGRGDTQYF. In DNA, the CDR3 is TGTGCCAGCAGGGTCCACCTTGGGCGGGGAGATACGCAGTATTTT.

This chain connects TRBV15 to TRBJ2-7, with D possibly matching TRBD1 (6 bases). The CDR3 spans 14 residues. Trimming stripped 5 bases from V and 3 bases from J, with 14 bases between. Germline-derived CDR1 and CDR2 are LNHNV and YYDKDF (reference sequence). The CDR3 reads CATSFAGTHYEQYF. In DNA, the CDR3 is TGTGCCACCAGCTTCGCCGGGACACACTACGAGCAGTACTTC.

This chain joins TRBV10-3 and TRBJ2-1; D is unclear. Germline CDR1 is ENHRY and CDR2 is SYGVKD. CDR3 length equals 13 residues. V lost 6 bases and J lost 0, with 6 bases in between. The CDR3 region has the DNA TGTGCCATCAGCTACAGCTCCTACAATGAGCAGTTCTTC. Its translation: CAISYSSYNEQFF.

The V gene is TRBV9, the J gene TRBJ2-1, with D maybe TRBD2 (5 bases). The CDR3 has 16 residues. Germline CDR1 reads SGDLS; CDR2 reads YYNGEE. Trimming pared 4 bases from V and 7 bases from J, leaving 21 bases between. The CDR3 DNA sequence: TGTGCCAGCAGCCCCCAAATGAGGGCCGCTAAGAATGAGCAGTTCTTC. This encodes CASSPQMRAAKNEQFF.

The chain combines TRBV11-2 with TRBJ1-1; no clear D gene. V was trimmed by 5 bases and J by 0 bases, leaving 7 bases between them. CDR1 and CDR2 (germline): SGHAT, FQNNGV. This CDR3 spans 13 amino acids. DNA of the CDR3: TGTGCCAGCAGCCCCGACTTGAACACTGAAGCTTTCTTT. This codes for CASSPDLNTEAFF.

This chain uses TRBV19 with TRBJ2-7, with 7 positions matching TRBD1. The V gene's germline CDR1 is LNHDA and CDR2 SQIVND (reference sequence). The V and J ends lost 5 bases and 5 bases, in that order; junction bases with no gene match: 9. The CDR3 loop spans 14 amino acids. The CDR3 sequence is CASSPRGSRDEQYF. The CDR3 coding sequence is TGTGCCAGTAGTCCCAGGGGGTCGCGGGACGAGCAGTACTTC.

The chain has TRBV5-6 and TRBJ2-7; D may correspond to TRBD1 or TRBD2 (5 bases each). This CDR3 is built from 12 residues. Looked up from germline, CDR1 is SGHDT and CDR2 is YYEEEE. The V end lost 3 bases, the J end lost 10 bases, and 14 bases lay between the germline ends. CDR3 DNA sequence: TGTGCCAGCAGCTCGGAGCTCAGGGACCAGTACTTC. Protein sequence: CASSSELRDQYF.

The CDR3 nucleotides are TGTGCCAGCAGTGAACTATTTGCAACTAATGAAAAACTGTTTTTT. Protein product: CASSELFATNEKLFF. The V call is TRBV2, the J call TRBJ1-4; D is undetermined. The CDR3 spans 15 residues. Trimming cost V 2 bases and J 0 bases, with 7 bases left between them. Per the germline V gene, CDR1 is SNHLY and CDR2 is FYNNEI. The variable domain in full, completed from reference TRBV2 and TRBJ1-4, reads EPEVTQTPSHQVTQMGQEVILRCVPISNHLYFYWYRQILGQKVEFLVSFYNNEISEKSEIFDDQFSVERPDGSNFTLKIRSTKLEDSAMYFCASSELFATNEKLFFGSGTQLSVL.

The chain combines TRBV7-9 with TRBJ1-2; 7 nucleotides line up with TRBD1. In germline, CDR1 is SEHNR, CDR2 FQNEAQ (reference sequence). V gave up 1 base and J gave up 4 bases; unmatched junction bases: 9. This CDR3 contains 16 residues. CDR3 nucleotides: TGTGCCAGCAGCTTAGGTGGACAGGCCGGTCCCTATGGCTACACCTTC. Its protein is CASSLGGQAGPYGYTF.

This CDR3 is CASSSKTGGEQYF. CDR3 sequence (DNA): TGTGCCAGCAGCTCCAAGACAGGGGGCGAGCAGTACTTC. The J gene is TRBJ2-7, the V gene TRBV5-4, with TRBD1 matching over 9 bases. Germline CDR1 SGHNT, CDR2 YYREEE (reference sequence). J was trimmed by 6 bases and V by 3 bases; bases with no gene match: 4. There are 13 residues in the CDR3.

This sequence joins TRBV7-9 and TRBJ2-7; 10 bases agree with TRBD1. Trimming at V came to 5 bases and at J to 3 bases, leaving 7 bases not matched to a gene. From germline, CDR1 is SEHNR and CDR2 FQNEAQ (reference sequence). CDR3 length equals 15 residues. This chain's CDR3 is CASSTRDRGGYEQYF. The CDR3 bases are TGTGCCAGCAGCACCCGGGACAGGGGAGGCTACGAGCAGTACTTC.

The chain is built from TRBV7-9 and TRBJ1-5, with D unresolved. CDR1 and CDR2 from the germline V gene are SEHNR and FQNEAQ (reference sequence). This CDR3 has 14 residues. Trimming stripped 3 bases from V and 3 bases from J, with 9 bases between. CDR3 DNA sequence: TGTGCCAGCAGCTTTGGTGGGATCAATCAGCCCCAGCATTTT. Its protein product is CASSFGGINQPQHF.

The V gene is TRBV27, the J gene TRBJ2-7; maybe TRBD2 (6 bases). CDR1 MNHEY and CDR2 SMNVEV come from the germline V gene (reference sequence). V was clipped by 0 bases and J by 0 bases, with 18 bases between them. The CDR3 length is 18 residues. The CDR3 here is CASSLSWGESGSSYEQYF. In DNA, the CDR3 is TGTGCCAGCAGTTTATCTTGGGGGGAAAGCGGAAGCTCCTACGAGCAGTACTTC.

The CDR3 sequence: CASSLGLAGGETQYF. The CDR3 DNA follows: TGTGCCAGCAGCTTAGGACTAGCGGGAGGAGAGACCCAGTACTTC. V usage is TRBV11-1 and J usage is TRBJ2-5; 13 bases agree with TRBD2. The CDR3 is 15 residues long. Germline V gives CDR1 SGHAT, CDR2 FQDESV (reference sequence). V lost 1 base and J lost 4; bases outside the gene matches: 0.

The chain uses TRBV7-9 and TRBJ2-7; tentatively, D is TRBD1 (6 bases). The V gene's germline CDR1 is SEHNR and CDR2 FQNEAQ (reference sequence). There are 13 residues in the CDR3. V was clipped by 1 base and J by 6 bases, with 10 bases between them. The CDR3 nucleotides are TGTGCCAGCAGCTTAGAGGGGGACCCCGAGCAGTACTTC. Protein sequence: CASSLEGDPEQYF.

This chain links TRBV6-6 with TRBJ1-5; 7 positions match TRBD1. This CDR3 spans 14 amino acids. CDR1 MNHNY and CDR2 SVGAGI come from the germline V gene (reference sequence). Trimming cost V 4 bases and J 3 bases; bases outside gene matches: 3. CDR3 DNA: TGTGCCAGCAGTTTAGGGACAGTCAATCAGCCCCAGCATTTT. It translates to CASSLGTVNQPQHF.

V and J are TRBV19 and TRBJ2-4; 8 bases are a match to TRBD1. In germline, CDR1 is LNHDA, CDR2 SQIVND (reference sequence). V was clipped by 1 base and J by 8 bases; unmatched bases: 4. This CDR3 is built from 14 residues. The CDR3 DNA reads as TGTGCCAGTAGTATAGGACAGGGGATCGACATTCAGTACTTC. It yields the protein CASSIGQGIDIQYF.

The chain uses TRBV7-9 and TRBJ2-7; 7 nucleotides agree with TRBD2. This CDR3 comprises 16 residues. After removal of 4 bases from V and 0 bases from J, the junction contained 9 bases not matched to a gene. The germline CDR1 and CDR2 sequences are SEHNR and FQNEAQ (reference sequence). CDR3: CASSSSLAVDSYEQYF. CDR3 bases: TGTGCCAGCAGCTCCTCCCTAGCGGTTGACTCCTACGAGCAGTACTTC.